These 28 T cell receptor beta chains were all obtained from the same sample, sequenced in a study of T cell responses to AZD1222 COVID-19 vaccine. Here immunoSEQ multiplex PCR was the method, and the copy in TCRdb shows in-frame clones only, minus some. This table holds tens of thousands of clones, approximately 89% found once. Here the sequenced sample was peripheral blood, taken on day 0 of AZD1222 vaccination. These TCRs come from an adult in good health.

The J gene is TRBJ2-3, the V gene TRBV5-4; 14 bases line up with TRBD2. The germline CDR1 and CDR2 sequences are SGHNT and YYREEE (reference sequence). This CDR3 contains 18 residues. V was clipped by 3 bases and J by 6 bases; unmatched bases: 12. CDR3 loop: CASSWGGTSGGGGDTQYF. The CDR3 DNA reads TGTGCCAGCAGCTGGGGAGGGACTAGCGGGGGAGGAGGGGATACGCAGTATTTT.

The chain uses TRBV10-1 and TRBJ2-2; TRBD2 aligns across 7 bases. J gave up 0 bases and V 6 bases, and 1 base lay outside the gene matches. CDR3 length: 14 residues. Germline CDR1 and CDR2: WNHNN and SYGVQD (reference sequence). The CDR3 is CASSREANTGELFF. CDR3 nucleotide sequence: TGCGCCAGCAGCCGGGAGGCGAACACCGGGGAGCTGTTTTTT.

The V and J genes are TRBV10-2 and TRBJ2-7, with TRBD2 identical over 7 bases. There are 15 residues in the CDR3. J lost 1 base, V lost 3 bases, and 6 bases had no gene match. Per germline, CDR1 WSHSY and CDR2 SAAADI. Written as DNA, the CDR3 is TGCGCCAGCAGTGACTCGGGGAGGGCGTCCTACGAGCAGTACTTC. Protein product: CASSDSGRASYEQYF.

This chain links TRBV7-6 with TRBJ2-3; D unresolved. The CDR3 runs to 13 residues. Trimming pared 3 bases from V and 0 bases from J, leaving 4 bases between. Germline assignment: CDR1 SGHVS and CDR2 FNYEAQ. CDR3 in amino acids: CASSFSSTDTQYF. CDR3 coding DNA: TGTGCCAGCAGCTTTTCTAGCACAGATACGCAGTATTTT.

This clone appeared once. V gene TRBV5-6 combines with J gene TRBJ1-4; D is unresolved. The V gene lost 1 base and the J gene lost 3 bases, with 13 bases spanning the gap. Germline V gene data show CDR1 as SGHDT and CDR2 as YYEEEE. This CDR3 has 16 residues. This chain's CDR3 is CASSLRAASANEKLFF. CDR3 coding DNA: TGTGCCAGCAGCTTGCGGGCGGCCTCCGCTAATGAAAAACTGTTTTTT.

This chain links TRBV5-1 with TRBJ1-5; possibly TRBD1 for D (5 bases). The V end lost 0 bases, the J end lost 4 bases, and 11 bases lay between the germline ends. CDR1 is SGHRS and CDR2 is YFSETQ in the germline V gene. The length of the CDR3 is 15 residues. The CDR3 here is CASSLGLGRNQPQHF. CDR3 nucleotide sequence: TGCGCCAGCAGCTTGGGGCTGGGACGGAATCAGCCCCAGCATTTT.

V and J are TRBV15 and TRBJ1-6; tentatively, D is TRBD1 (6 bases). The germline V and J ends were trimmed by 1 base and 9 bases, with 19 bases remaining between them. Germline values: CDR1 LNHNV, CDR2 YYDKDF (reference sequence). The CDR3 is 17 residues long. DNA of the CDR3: TGTGCCACCAGCAGAGGAGCCCAGGGGTACGGTTCTTCACCCCTCCACTTT. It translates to CATSRGAQGYGSSPLHF.

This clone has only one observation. The CDR3 bases are TGTGCCAGCAGCTTACTAGCGGGGGGGACAGATACGCAGTATTTT. Its translation: CASSLLAGGTDTQYF. The genes are TRBV5-6 and TRBJ2-3; 13 bases are a match to TRBD2. The CDR3 contains 15 residues. CDR1 SGHDT and CDR2 YYEEEE come from the germline V gene. V trimming: 2 bases; J trimming: 3 bases; junction bases outside the gene matches: 0.

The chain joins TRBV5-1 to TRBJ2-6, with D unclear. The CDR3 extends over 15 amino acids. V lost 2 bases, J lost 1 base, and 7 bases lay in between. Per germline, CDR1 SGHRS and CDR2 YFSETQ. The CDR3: CASSFGDSGANVLTF. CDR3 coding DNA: TGCGCCAGCAGCTTCGGTGATTCTGGGGCCAACGTCCTGACTTTC.

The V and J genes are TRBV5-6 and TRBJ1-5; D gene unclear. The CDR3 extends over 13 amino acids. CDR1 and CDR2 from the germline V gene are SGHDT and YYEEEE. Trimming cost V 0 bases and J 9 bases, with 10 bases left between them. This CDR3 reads CASSLGTRGPQHF. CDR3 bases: TGTGCCAGCAGCTTGGGGACCCGAGGGCCCCAGCATTTT. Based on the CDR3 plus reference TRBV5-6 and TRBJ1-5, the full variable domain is DAGVTQSPTHLIKTRGQQVTLRCSPKSGHDTVSWYQQALGQGPQFIFQYYEEEERQRGNFPDRFSGHQFPNYSSELNVNALLLGDSALYLCASSLGTRGPQHFGDGTRLSIL.

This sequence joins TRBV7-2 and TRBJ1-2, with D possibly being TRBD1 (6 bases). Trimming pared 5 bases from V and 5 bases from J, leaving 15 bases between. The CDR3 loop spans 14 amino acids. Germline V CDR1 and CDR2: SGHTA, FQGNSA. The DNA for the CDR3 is TGTGCCAGCAGCCAAGGACAGACCTTATATGGCTACACCTTC. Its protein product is CASSQGQTLYGYTF.

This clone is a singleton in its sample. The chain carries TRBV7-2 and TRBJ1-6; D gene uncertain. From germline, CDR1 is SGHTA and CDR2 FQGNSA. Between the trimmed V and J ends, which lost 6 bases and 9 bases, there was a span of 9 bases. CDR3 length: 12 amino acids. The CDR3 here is CASSYAGSPLHF. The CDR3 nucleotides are TGTGCCAGCAGTTACGCGGGTTCACCCCTCCACTTT.

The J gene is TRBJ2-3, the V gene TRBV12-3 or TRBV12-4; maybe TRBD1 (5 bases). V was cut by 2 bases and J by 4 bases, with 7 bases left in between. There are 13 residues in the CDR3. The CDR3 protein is CASSLRGSDTQYF. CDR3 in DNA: TGTGCCAGCAGTTTAAGGGGCTCAGATACGCAGTATTTT.

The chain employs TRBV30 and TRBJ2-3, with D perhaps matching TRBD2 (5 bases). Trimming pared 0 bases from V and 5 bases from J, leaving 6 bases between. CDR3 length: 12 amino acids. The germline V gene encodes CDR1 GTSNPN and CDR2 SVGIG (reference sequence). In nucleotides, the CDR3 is TGTGCCTGGAGTGTACGGGGAGATACGCAGTATTTT. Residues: CAWSVRGDTQYF.

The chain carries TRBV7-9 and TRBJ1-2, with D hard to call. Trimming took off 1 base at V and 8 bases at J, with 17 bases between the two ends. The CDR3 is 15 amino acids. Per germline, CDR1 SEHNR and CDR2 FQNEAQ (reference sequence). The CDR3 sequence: CASSLGGNPSEGYTF. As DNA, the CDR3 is TGTGCCAGCAGCTTAGGAGGCAATCCCTCGGAGGGCTACACCTTC. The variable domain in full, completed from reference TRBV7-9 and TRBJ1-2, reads DTGVSQNPRHKITKRGQNVTFRCDPISEHNRLYWYRQTLGQGPEFLTYFQNEAQLEKSRLLSDRFSAERPKGSFSTLEIQRTEQGDSAMYLCASSLGGNPSEGYTFGSGTRLTVV.

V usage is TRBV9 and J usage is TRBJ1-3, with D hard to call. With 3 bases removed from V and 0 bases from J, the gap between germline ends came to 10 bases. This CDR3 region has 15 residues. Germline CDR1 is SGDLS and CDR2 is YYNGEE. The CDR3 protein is CASSAAGHSGNTIYF. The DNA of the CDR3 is TGTGCCAGCAGCGCCGCCGGGCACTCTGGAAACACCATATATTTT. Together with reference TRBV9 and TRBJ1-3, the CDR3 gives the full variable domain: DSGVTQTPKHLITATGQRVTLRCSPRSGDLSVYWYQQSLDQGLQFLIQYYNGEERAKGNILERFSAQQFPDLHSELNLSSLELGDSALYFCASSAAGHSGNTIYFGEGSWLTVV.

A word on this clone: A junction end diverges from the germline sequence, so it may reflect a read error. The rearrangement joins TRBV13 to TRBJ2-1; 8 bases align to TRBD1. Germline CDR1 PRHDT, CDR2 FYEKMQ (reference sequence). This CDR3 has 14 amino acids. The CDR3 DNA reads TGTGCCAGCAGCGACAGGGGTTCCTCCAATGAGCAGTTCTTC. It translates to CASSDRGSSNEQFF.

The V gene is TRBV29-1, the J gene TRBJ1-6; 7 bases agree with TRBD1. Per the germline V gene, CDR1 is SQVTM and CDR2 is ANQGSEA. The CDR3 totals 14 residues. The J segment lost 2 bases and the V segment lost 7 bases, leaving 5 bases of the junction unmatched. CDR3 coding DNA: TGCAGCGCCCGGACAGGTGCCTATAATTCACCCCTCCACTTT. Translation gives CSARTGAYNSPLHF.

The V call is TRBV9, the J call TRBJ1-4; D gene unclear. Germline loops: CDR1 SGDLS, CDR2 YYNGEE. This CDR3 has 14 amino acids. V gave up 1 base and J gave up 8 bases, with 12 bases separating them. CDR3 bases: TGTGCCAGCAGCGTATCTGTCTTGGGGGAAAAACTGTTTTTT. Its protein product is CASSVSVLGEKLFF.

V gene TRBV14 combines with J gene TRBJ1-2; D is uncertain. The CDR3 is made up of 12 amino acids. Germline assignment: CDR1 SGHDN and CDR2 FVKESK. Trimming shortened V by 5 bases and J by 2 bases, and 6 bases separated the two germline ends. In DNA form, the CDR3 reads TGTGCCAGCAGCGCACAGAACTATGGCTACACCTTC. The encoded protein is CASSAQNYGYTF.

CDR3 protein: CAWAPGLAVYEQYF. Written as DNA, the CDR3 is TGTGCCTGGGCACCGGGACTAGCGGTATACGAGCAGTACTTC. The V call is TRBV30, the J call TRBJ2-7, with 11 bases fitting TRBD2. The CDR3 spans 14 residues. Germline-derived CDR1 and CDR2 are GTSNPN and SVGIG (reference sequence). Trimming removed 5 bases from V and 4 bases from J; junction bases left unmatched: 7.

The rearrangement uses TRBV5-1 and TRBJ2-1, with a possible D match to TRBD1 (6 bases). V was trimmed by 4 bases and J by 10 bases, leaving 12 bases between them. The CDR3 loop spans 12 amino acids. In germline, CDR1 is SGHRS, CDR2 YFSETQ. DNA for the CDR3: TGCGCCAGCAGCACCGATAGGGGGGAGCAGTTCTTC. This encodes CASSTDRGEQFF.

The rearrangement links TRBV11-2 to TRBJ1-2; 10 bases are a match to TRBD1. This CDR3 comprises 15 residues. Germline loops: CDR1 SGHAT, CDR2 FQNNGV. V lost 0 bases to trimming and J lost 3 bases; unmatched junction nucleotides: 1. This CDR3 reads CASSLETGGYYGYTF. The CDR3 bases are TGTGCCAGCAGCTTAGAGACAGGGGGCTACTATGGCTACACCTTC. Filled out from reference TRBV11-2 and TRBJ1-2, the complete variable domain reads EAGVAQSPRYKIIEKRQSVAFWCNPISGHATLYWYQQILGQGPKLLIQFQNNGVVDDSQLPKDRFSAERLKGVDSTLKIQPAKLEDSAVYLCASSLETGGYYGYTFGSGTRLTVV.

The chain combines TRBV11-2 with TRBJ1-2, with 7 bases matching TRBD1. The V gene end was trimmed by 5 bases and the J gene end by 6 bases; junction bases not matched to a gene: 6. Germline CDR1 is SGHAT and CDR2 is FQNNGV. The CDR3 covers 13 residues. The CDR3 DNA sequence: TGTGCCAGCAGCAGAGGGACAGTGGATGGCTACACCTTC. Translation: CASSRGTVDGYTF.

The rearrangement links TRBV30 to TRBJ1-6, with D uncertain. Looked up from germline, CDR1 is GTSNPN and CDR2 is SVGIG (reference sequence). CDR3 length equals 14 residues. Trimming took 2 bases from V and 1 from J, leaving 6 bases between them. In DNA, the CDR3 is TGTGCCTGGAGTCTCCAATCCTATAATTCACCCCTCCACTTT. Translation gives CAWSLQSYNSPLHF. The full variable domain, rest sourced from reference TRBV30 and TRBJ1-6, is SQTIHQWPATLVQPVGSPLSLECTVEGTSNPNLYWYRQAAGRGLQLLFYSVGIGQISSEVPQNLSASRPQDRQFILSSKKLLLSDSGFYLCAWSLQSYNSPLHFGNGTRLTVT.

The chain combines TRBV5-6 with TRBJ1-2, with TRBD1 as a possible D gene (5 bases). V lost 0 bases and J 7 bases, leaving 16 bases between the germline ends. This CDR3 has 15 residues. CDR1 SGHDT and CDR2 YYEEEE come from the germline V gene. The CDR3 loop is CASSLVARAYGGYTF. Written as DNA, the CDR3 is TGTGCCAGCAGCTTGGTTGCCAGGGCTTATGGTGGCTACACCTTC.

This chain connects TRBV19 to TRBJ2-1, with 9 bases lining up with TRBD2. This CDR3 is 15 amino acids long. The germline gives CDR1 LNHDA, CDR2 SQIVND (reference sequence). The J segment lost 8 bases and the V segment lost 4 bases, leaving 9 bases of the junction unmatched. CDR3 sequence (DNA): TGTGCCAGTAGTAACGGACTAGCGTATCCCGATGAGCAGTTCTTC. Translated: CASSNGLAYPDEQFF.

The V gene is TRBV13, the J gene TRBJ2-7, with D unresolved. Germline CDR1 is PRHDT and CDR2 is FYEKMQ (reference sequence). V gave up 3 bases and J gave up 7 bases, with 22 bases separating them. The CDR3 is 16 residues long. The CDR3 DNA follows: TGTGCCAGCAGCTTGTCGTCATACCGGCCGCGCCGGGAGCAGTACTTC. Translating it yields CASSLSSYRPRREQYF. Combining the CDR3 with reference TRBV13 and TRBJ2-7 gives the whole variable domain AAGVIQSPRHLIKEKRETATLKCYPIPRHDTVYWYQQGPGQDPQFLISFYEKMQSDKGSIPDRFSAQQFSDYHSELNMSSLELGDSALYFCASSLSSYRPRREQYFGPGTRLTVT.